This TCR beta chain was observed in a study of blood T cell repertoires in COVID-19. About the research overall: Donors in the United States, Italy and Spain gave samples during acute or convalescent COVID-19. PBMCs, B-cell-depleted T cells, or T cells provided the cDNA or gDNA that made up the material.

In the source study's methods: Scientists estimated how many nucleated cells there were by amplifying reference gene primers. Clones were sequenced by immunoSEQ multiplex PCR, and TCRdb holds only the in-frame ones, with some missing. From that table come the V and J calls and clone size; the DNA was used to work out D and trimming. The sample comprises roughly 150,000 clones, 80% to 90% of which are singletons, and 2.4% rests with the top ten. V shed 6 bases, J shed 7 bases, and the junction held 7 bases outside the gene matches. This CDR3 is 14 amino acids long. Germline V gives CDR1 SNHLY, CDR2 FYNNEI.

The clonotype comes from a woman between 65 and 79 years old with acute or convalescent COVID-19. Sequenced: peripheral blood. V usage is TRBV2 and J usage is TRBJ2-1; TRBD2 agrees at 9 bases. The CDR3 is CASSDPAGGNEQFF. The CDR3 DNA reads TGTGCCAGCAGCGACCCGGCGGGGGGGAATGAGCAGTTCTTC.